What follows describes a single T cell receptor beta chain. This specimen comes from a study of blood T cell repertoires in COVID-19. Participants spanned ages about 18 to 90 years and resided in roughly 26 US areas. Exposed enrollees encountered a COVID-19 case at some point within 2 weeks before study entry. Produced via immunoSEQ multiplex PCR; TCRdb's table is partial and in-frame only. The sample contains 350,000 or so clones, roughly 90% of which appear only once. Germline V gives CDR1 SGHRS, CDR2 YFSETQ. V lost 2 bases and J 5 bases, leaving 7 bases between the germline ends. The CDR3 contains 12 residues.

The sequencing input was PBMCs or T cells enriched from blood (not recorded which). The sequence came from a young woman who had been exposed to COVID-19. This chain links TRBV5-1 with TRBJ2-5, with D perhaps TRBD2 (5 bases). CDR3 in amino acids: CASSFPGETQYF. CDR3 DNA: TGCGCCAGCAGCTTCCCGGGGGAGACCCAGTACTTC.